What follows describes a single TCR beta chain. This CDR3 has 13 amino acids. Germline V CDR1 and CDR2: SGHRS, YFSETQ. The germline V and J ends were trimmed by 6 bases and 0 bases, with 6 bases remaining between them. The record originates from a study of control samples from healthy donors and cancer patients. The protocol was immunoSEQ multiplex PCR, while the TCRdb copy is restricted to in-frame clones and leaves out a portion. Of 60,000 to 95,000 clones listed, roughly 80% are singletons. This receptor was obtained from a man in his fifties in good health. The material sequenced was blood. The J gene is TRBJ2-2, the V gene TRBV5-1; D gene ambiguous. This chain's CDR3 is CASNTANTGELFF. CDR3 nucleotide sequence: TGCGCCAGCAACACAGCGAACACCGGGGAGCTGTTTTTT.